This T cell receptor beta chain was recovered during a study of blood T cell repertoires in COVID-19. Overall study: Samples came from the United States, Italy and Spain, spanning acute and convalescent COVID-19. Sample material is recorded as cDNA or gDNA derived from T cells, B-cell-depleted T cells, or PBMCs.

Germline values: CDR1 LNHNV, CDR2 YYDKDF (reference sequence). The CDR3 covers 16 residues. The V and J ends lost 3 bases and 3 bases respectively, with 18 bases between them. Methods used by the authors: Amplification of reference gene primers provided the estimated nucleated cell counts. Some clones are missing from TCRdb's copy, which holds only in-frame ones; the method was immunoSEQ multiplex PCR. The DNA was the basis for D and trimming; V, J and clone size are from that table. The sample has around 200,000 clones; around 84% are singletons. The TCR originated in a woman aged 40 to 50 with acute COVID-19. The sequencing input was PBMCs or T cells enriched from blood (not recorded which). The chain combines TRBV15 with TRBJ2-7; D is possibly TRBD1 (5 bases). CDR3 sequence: CATSSLSIGRDYEQYF. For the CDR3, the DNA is TGTGCCACCAGCAGTCTTTCGATCGGCAGGGACTACGAGCAGTACTTC.